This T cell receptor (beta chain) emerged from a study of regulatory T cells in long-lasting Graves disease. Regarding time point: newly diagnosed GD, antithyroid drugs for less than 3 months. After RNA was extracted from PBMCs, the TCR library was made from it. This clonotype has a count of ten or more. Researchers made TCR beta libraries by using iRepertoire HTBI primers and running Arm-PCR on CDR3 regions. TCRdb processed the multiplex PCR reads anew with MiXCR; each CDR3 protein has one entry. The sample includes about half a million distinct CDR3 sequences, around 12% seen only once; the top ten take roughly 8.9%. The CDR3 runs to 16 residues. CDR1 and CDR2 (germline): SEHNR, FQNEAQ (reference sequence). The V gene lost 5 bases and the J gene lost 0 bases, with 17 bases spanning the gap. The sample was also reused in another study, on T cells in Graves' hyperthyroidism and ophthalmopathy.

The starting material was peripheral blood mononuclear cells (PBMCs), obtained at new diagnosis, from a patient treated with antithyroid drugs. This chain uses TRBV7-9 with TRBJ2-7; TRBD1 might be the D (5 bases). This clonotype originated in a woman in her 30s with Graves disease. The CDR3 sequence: CASSDRSTESSYEQYF. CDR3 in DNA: TGTGCCAGCAGCGACCGATCGACAGAGAGCTCCTACGAGCAGTACTTC.